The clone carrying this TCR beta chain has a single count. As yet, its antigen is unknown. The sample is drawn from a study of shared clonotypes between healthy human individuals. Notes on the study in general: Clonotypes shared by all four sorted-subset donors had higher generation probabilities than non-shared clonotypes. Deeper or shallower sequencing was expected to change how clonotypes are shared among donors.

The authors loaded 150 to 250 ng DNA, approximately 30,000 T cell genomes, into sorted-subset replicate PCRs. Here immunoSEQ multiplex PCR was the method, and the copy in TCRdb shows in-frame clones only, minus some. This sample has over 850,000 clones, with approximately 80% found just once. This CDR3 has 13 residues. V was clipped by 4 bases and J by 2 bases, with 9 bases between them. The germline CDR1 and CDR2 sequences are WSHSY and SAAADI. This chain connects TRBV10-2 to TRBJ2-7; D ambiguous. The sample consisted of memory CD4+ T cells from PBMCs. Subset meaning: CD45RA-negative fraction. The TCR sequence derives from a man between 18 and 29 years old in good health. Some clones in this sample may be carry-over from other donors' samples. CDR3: CASSGAETYEQYF. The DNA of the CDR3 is TGCGCCAGCAGTGGGGCAGAAACCTACGAGCAGTACTTC.